The 15 T cell receptor beta chains presented below share a single source sample, sequenced in a study of tumor-infiltrating lymphocytes in primary liver carcinoma. Unsorted whole blood yielded blood RNA, and germline DNA was extracted as well. TCR beta cDNA was prepared out of around 460 ng total RNA by means of a constant-region primer. Three nested multiplex PCR rounds of slightly modified ARM-PCR generated TCR beta libraries. PCR rounds one and two used TRBV1-TRBV30 forward primers with a C-beta reverse primer for 10 cycles each. Each CDR3 protein is one row after TCRdb ran MiXCR on the multiplex PCR reads. The sample holds fewer than 350,000 distinct CDR3 sequences, roughly 60% seen once. Material: peripheral blood. The receptors derive from a man aged 35 to 55 with primary liver carcinoma and hepatitis B virus infection.

As concerns this clonotype: This may arise from a read error, as a much more abundant clone is one base away. A read error is likely, as this CDR3 ends without the conserved phenylalanine or tryptophan. V is TRBV6-6 and J is TRBJ2-5, with TRBD2 identical over 8 bases. The length of the CDR3 is 15 residues. Germline-derived CDR1 and CDR2 are MNHNY and SVGAGI (reference sequence). V shed 5 bases, J shed 1 base, and the junction held 6 bases outside the gene matches. CDR3 coding DNA: TGTGCCAGCAGTGTAGCGGGGACCTCCCAAGAGACCCAGTACTCC. Protein product: CASSVAGTSQETQYS.

The chain links TRBV30 to TRBJ1-1; D might be TRBD1 (5 bases). From germline, CDR1 is GTSNPN and CDR2 SVGIG (reference sequence). CDR3 length: 15 amino acids. V was clipped by 5 bases and J by 6 bases, with 22 bases between them. CDR3 protein: CAWRPGTNRQAEAFF. Here the CDR3 DNA reads TGTGCCTGGCGGCCGGGAACAAACAGGCAAGCTGAAGCTTTCTTT.

A word on this clonotype: A much larger clone lies a single base off, so this may be a read error. As DNA, the CDR3 is TGTGTCAGCAGCTCCGCGGAGACGGGTAACAATGAGCAGTTCTTC. This sequence encodes CVSSSAETGNNEQFF. The chain joins TRBV5-4 to TRBJ2-1; no clear D gene. The CDR3 is made up of 15 amino acids. Germline V gene data show CDR1 as SGHNT and CDR2 as YYREEE (reference sequence).

Worth noting for this clonotype: Possible read error: a much larger clone is one base away. It is likely a read error, because the conserved phenylalanine at the end of the CDR3 is missing. This sequence joins TRBV10-3 and TRBJ2-7; TRBD2 matches 8 bases. After removal of 3 bases from V and 2 bases from J, the junction contained 6 bases not matched to a gene. The germline CDR1 and CDR2 sequences are ENHRY and SYGVKD. The CDR3 has 15 amino acids. The CDR3 loop reads CAISDGSGSPYEQYS. CDR3 in DNA: TGTGCCATCAGTGATGGAAGCGGGAGCCCCTACGAGCAGTACTCC.

The chain uses TRBV11-2 and TRBJ2-3, with a possible D match to TRBD2 (6 bases). Trimming cost V 8 bases and J 7 bases, with 22 bases left between them. CDR1 is SGHAT and CDR2 is FQNNGV in the germline V gene. This CDR3 is built from 15 residues. The CDR3 spells CASGLTSGSQNTQYF. The DNA for the CDR3 is TGTGCCAGCGGCCTGACTAGTGGGAGTCAAAATACGCAGTATTTT.

This clonotype was seen more than once but under ten times. At one end, the junction sequence differs from germline, possibly due to a read error. The chain uses TRBV7-8 and TRBJ2-1; D is undetermined. There are 15 residues in the CDR3. Germline-derived CDR1 and CDR2 are SGHVS and FQNEAQ. Here the CDR3 reads CVSSLVDFSYNEQFF. The CDR3 DNA sequence: TGTGTCAGCAGCTTAGTGGATTTTTCTTACAATGAGCAGTTCTTC.

On this clonotype itself: One junction end disagrees with the germline gene, perhaps due to a read error. The chain joins TRBV11-2 to TRBJ1-2; no definite D call. The CDR3 loop spans 15 amino acids. Per germline, CDR1 SGHAT and CDR2 FQNNGV. DNA of the CDR3: TGTGCCTGCAGCCCCATCCGGACGGGCTCGTGGGGCTACACCTTC. Its protein product is CACSPIRTGSWGYTF.

The J gene is TRBJ1-1, the V gene TRBV28; 7 nucleotides match TRBD1. Germline V gene data show CDR1 as MDHEN and CDR2 as SYDVKM. CDR3 size: 16 residues. The V and J ends lost 4 bases and 0 bases, in that order; junction bases with no gene match: 8. The CDR3 reads CASSSTGTVLNTEAFF. The CDR3 DNA is TGTGCCAGCAGTTCAACCGGGACAGTCCTGAACACTGAAGCTTTCTTT.

A note on this clonotype: The junction shows a germline mismatch at one end, possibly a read error. The chain recombines TRBV7-8 with TRBJ2-1; TRBD2 matches 13 bases. This CDR3 has 18 amino acids. Germline CDR1 SGHVS, CDR2 FQNEAQ. The CDR3 DNA reads TGTGTCAGCAGCTTAAGGACTAGCGGGAGCCTGTCCTACAATGAGCAGTTCTTC. Its translation is CVSSLRTSGSLSYNEQFF.

As to this clonotype: This may be a read error, as it is one base from a much larger clone. J is TRBJ1-2 and V is TRBV6-6, with D unresolved. Germline lookup yields CDR1 MNHNY and CDR2 SVGAGI (reference sequence). This CDR3 has 13 amino acids. V lost 2 bases and J lost 7, with 11 bases in between. CDR3 in amino acids: CASSYETFGGYTF. In DNA form, the CDR3 reads TGTGCCAGCAGTTACGAGACTTTCGGTGGCTACACCTTC.

About this clonotype: The junction shows a germline mismatch at one end, possibly a read error. V gene TRBV11-2 combines with J gene TRBJ1-2, with 7 bases lining up with TRBD1. The V gene's germline CDR1 is SGHAT and CDR2 FQNNGV. The CDR3 runs 13 residues. The CDR3 here is CASSPGTAYDYAF. The CDR3 DNA reads TGTGCTAGCAGCCCAGGGACAGCCTATGACTACGCCTTC.

Concerning this clonotype: At one of its ends the junction is not consistent with the germline gene, which may arise from a read error. The chain joins TRBV28 to TRBJ1-6; 8 bases agree with TRBD1. Looked up from germline, CDR1 is MDHEN and CDR2 is SYDVKM. The CDR3 is 15 amino acids. For the CDR3, the DNA is TGTGCCAGCAGTACCGGACAGGGCAGGAAGTCACCCCCCCACTTT. Translating gives CASSTGQGRKSPPHF.

The chain couples TRBV10-3 to TRBJ1-2, with D possibly matching TRBD1 (5 bases). Germline CDR1 reads ENHRY; CDR2 reads SYGVKD. The CDR3 has 14 residues. The V gene lost 5 bases and the J gene lost 3 bases, with 13 bases spanning the gap. The CDR3 coding sequence is TGTGCCATCAGTCAGGGTCCCGCGGACTATGGCTACACCTTC. It translates to CAISQGPADYGYTF.

This clonotype was detected a few times. This chain links TRBV10-3 with TRBJ2-1; D is possibly TRBD2 (6 bases). This CDR3 comprises 14 residues. The germline V gene has CDR1 ENHRY and CDR2 SYGVKD. CDR3 sequence reads: CATAGTPLDNEQFF. In DNA, the CDR3 is TGTGCTACTGCCGGGACTCCCTTAGACAATGAGCAGTTCTTC.

Worth noting for this clonotype: At one end the junction does not follow the germline gene, possibly because of a read error. The chain couples TRBV12-3 or TRBV12-4 to TRBJ2-1; D is ambiguous. The CDR3 loop spans 14 amino acids. The CDR3 loop reads CASGLRLDRDEQFF. CDR3 in DNA: TGTGCCAGCGGTTTGCGACTGGATAGGGATGAGCAGTTCTTC.